The T cell receptor (beta chain) described here comes from a study of blood T cell repertoires in COVID-19. Study details: COVID-19 samples from acute and convalescent phases originated in the United States, Italy and Spain. T cells, B-cell-depleted T cells, or PBMCs supplied cDNA or gDNA.

Original handling: Amplification of reference gene primers was used by the study to estimate nucleated cell counts. Assay: immunoSEQ multiplex PCR; the TCRdb copy retains only in-frame clones and omits some. That table supplies the V and J calls and clone size; D and trimming were determined from the DNA. The table shows 20,000 to 30,000 clones, with approximately 88% occurring only once. Germline V gives CDR1 LGHNA, CDR2 YNFKEQ. The CDR3 consists of 15 residues. V was trimmed by 0 bases and J by 4 bases, leaving 12 bases between them. The origin of this receptor is a man between 65 and 85 years old with COVID-19, enrolled during active disease. The sequencing sample was made of peripheral blood. The gene calls are TRBV4-2 and TRBJ2-5; TRBD1 might be the D (6 bases). The CDR3 protein is CASSQDETGGETQYF. CDR3 coding DNA: TGTGCCAGCAGCCAAGATGAGACAGGTGGAGAGACCCAGTACTTC.